These T cell receptor beta chains were read from a single sample in a study of control samples from healthy donors and cancer patients. The table came from immunoSEQ multiplex PCR; TCRdb's copy has only in-frame clones and leaves some out. The table records 100,000 to 150,000 clones, around 90% of them present only once. The sequenced sample was blood. The receptors originated from a man aged 18-30 years in good health. CDR3s include the opening cysteine and the closing phenylalanine or tryptophan. D genes are given only for firm matches. Size tells how often a clone was seen (once, few, many) or the class of an expanded clone, and some rows leave it out.

TRBJ2-1	TRBV4-3	few	TRBD1	CASSQSTGGGYDEQFF	TGCGCCAGCAGCCAATCGACAGGGGGTGGTTACGATGAGCAGTTCTTC
TRBJ1-4	TRBV14	.	.	CASSPPGGGLGEKLFF	TGTGCCAGCAGCCCCCCGGGTGGAGGTCTTGGTGAAAAACTGTTTTTT
TRBJ1-6	TRBV28	once	.	CASSISLPNSPLHF	TGTGCCAGCAGTATTTCCCTCCCCAATTCACCCCTCCACTTT
TRBJ1-3	TRBV6-5	.	TRBD1	CASRSTGAGNTIYF	TGTGCCAGCAGATCGACAGGGGCGGGAAACACCATATATTTT
TRBJ1-4	TRBV2	.	.	CASSVVRANEKLFF	TGTGCCAGCAGTGTGGTCAGGGCGAATGAAAAACTGTTTTTT
TRBJ1-2	TRBV7-9	.	TRBD1	CASSPGQGGYGYTF	TGTGCCAGCAGCCCTGGACAGGGAGGCTATGGCTACACCTTC
TRBJ2-1	TRBV3-1/TRBV3-2	.	.	CASSHSSPEQFF	TGTGCCAGCAGCCATTCAAGTCCTGAGCAGTTCTTC
TRBJ2-1	TRBV7-9	.	TRBD2	CASSLGGGEGNEQFF	TGTGCCAGCAGCTTAGGGGGCGGGGAGGGCAATGAGCAGTTCTTC
TRBJ1-3	TRBV6-5	.	TRBD1	CASGTGGFSGNTIYF	TGTGCCAGCGGAACAGGGGGATTCTCTGGAAACACCATATATTTT
TRBJ1-6	TRBV5-3	.	TRBD1	CARSLDHQGQGASPLHF	TGTGCCAGAAGCTTGGACCACCAGGGACAGGGGGCTTCACCCCTCCACTTT
TRBJ2-5	TRBV7-2	.	TRBD1	CASSLDQVRGRTTTQYF	TGTGCCAGCAGCTTAGATCAGGTCAGGGGGCGGACTACGACCCAGTACTTC
TRBJ1-2	TRBV18	.	TRBD1	CASSPLLSGQVRNTTGGYTF	TGTGCCAGCTCACCACTCCTCTCCGGACAGGTCCGGAACACCACGGGGGGCTACACCTTC
TRBJ1-2	TRBV7-2	.	.	CASSLVGYGYTF	TGTGCCAGCAGCTTAGTAGGGTATGGCTACACCTTC
TRBJ2-1	TRBV12-3/TRBV12-4	.	TRBD1	CASSSRTGSEQFF	TGTGCCAGCAGCTCGAGGACAGGGAGTGAGCAGTTCTTC
TRBJ2-6	TRBV19	.	TRBD1	CASSIEQGAPGANVLTF	TGTGCCAGTAGTATCGAACAGGGGGCTCCCGGGGCCAACGTCCTGACTTTC
TRBJ1-2	TRBV9	.	.	CASNRQAHGYTF	TGTGCCAGCAATCGGCAGGCTCATGGCTACACCTTC
TRBJ1-5	TRBV19	.	.	CASSIAPHKPQHF	TGTGCCAGTAGTATCGCCCCGCATAAGCCCCAGCATTTT
TRBJ2-5	TRBV6-5	once	.	CASTKVDGETQYF	TGTGCCAGCACCAAGGTGGATGGGGAGACCCAGTACTTC
TRBJ2-3	TRBV4-1	.	TRBD2	CASSPQGLAGGLRTDTQYF	TGCGCCAGCAGCCCCCAGGGACTAGCGGGGGGGCTCCGCACAGATACGCAGTATTTT
TRBJ2-5	TRBV7-9	once	.	CASSLVASAETQYF	TGTGCCAGCAGCTTAGTTGCGAGCGCCGAGACCCAGTACTTC
TRBJ1-6	TRBV28	.	.	CAWGDGYNSPLHF	TGTGCCTGGGGGGATGGGTATAATTCACCCCTCCACTTT
TRBJ2-2	TRBV19	.	.	CATDSERSAGELFF	TGTGCCACGGACAGCGAGAGGTCCGCCGGGGAGCTGTTTTTT
TRBJ1-5	TRBV5-8	.	.	CASSLNLSPYSNQPQHF	TGTGCCAGCAGCTTGAATCTCTCTCCCTATAGCAATCAGCCCCAGCATTTT
TRBJ2-1	TRBV5-1	.	.	CASSLVPLSSYNEQFF	TGCGCCAGCAGCTTGGTTCCCCTGAGCTCCTACAATGAGCAGTTCTTC
TRBJ2-3	TRBV3-1/TRBV3-2	.	TRBD2	CASSQRSGGYTDTQYF	TGTGCCAGCAGCCAAAGAAGCGGGGGGTACACAGATACGCAGTATTTT
TRBJ2-7	TRBV6-1	.	TRBD1	CASSGALQGEAYEQYF	TGTGCCAGCAGTGGAGCCTTACAGGGGGAAGCCTACGAGCAGTACTTC
TRBJ2-1	TRBV25-1	.	TRBD2	CASSEPHGGRAYNEQFF	TGTGCCAGCAGTGAACCCCATGGGGGGAGGGCCTACAATGAGCAGTTCTTC
TRBJ1-1	TRBV10-2	.	.	CASSDRQQNTEAFF	TGCGCCAGCAGTGATAGACAGCAAAACACTGAAGCTTTCTTT
TRBJ2-1	TRBV11-2	once	.	CASNEGFYNEQFF	TGTGCCAGCAACGAGGGATTCTACAATGAGCAGTTCTTC
TRBJ1-3	TRBV5-4	.	.	CASAIGLSGNTIYF	TGTGCCAGCGCCATTGGTTTGTCTGGAAACACCATATATTTT
TRBJ2-1	TRBV6-2/TRBV6-3	.	TRBD1	CASSWRDRGQDEQFF	TGTGCCAGCAGTTGGCGGGACAGGGGTCAGGATGAGCAGTTCTTC
TRBJ1-4	TRBV6-5	.	.	CASSYSRQEGKLFF	TGTGCCAGCAGTTACTCGAGGCAGGAGGGAAAACTGTTTTTT
TRBJ1-3	TRBV3-1/TRBV3-2	.	.	CASSQVVGTGNTIYF	TGTGCCAGCAGCCAAGTGGTAGGGACTGGAAACACCATATATTTT
TRBJ1-3	TRBV11-3	.	.	CASSPRGGVLGNTIYF	TGTGCCAGCAGCCCCCGAGGGGGAGTGCTGGGAAACACCATATATTTT
TRBJ2-1	TRBV4-2	.	.	CASSQDTGPYNEQFF	TGTGCCAGCAGCCAAGATACGGGACCCTACAATGAGCAGTTCTTC
TRBJ2-1	TRBV11-2	.	.	CASRTGPEKNEQFF	TGTGCCAGCCGGACCGGTCCGGAGAAAAATGAGCAGTTCTTC
TRBJ2-1	TRBV6-5	.	.	CACRDSYNEQFF	TGTGCCTGCAGGGACTCCTACAATGAGCAGTTCTTC
TRBJ1-5	TRBV20-1	.	.	CSASQPLGNQPQHF	TGCAGTGCTAGTCAGCCCTTAGGCAATCAGCCCCAGCATTTT
TRBJ2-1	TRBV3-1/TRBV3-2	.	.	CASSQPNNEQFF	TGTGCCAGCAGCCAACCAAACAATGAGCAGTTCTTC
TRBJ2-2	TRBV11-3	.	.	CASSLGLGWGGDTGELFF	TGTGCCAGCAGCTTAGGTCTGGGCTGGGGGGGCGACACCGGGGAGCTGTTTTTT
TRBJ1-1	TRBV21-1	.	.	CASSKRGDTEAFF	TGTGCCAGCAGCAAGCGGGGAGACACTGAAGCTTTCTTT
TRBJ2-5	TRBV7-9	.	.	CASSRGTGETQYF	TGTGCCAGCAGCCGTGGTACAGGGGAGACCCAGTACTTC
TRBJ1-3	TRBV4-1	.	.	CASSQGPGYTSGNTIYF	TGCGCCAGCAGCCAAGGTCCAGGTTATACCTCTGGAAACACCATATATTTT
TRBJ1-5	TRBV5-1	.	.	CASSWQGNQPQHF	TGCGCCAGCAGCTGGCAGGGTAATCAGCCCCAGCATTTT
TRBJ2-1	TRBV12-5	few	.	CASGLVMRTLRFNEQFF	TGTGCTAGTGGTTTGGTAATGCGGACCTTAAGGTTCAATGAGCAGTTCTTC
TRBJ2-3	TRBV19	.	TRBD2	CATAGGSGDTQYF	TGTGCCACGGCGGGCGGGAGTGGAGATACGCAGTATTTT
TRBJ2-2	TRBV2	.	.	CASKAANTGELFF	TGTGCCAGCAAGGCGGCGAACACCGGGGAGCTGTTTTTT
TRBJ1-2	TRBV5-1	.	TRBD1	CASSLVDGRGHGYTF	TGCGCCAGCAGCTTAGTCGATGGCAGGGGGCATGGCTACACCTTC
TRBJ1-6	TRBV5-4	.	TRBD1	CASSGGGGDNSPLHF	TGTGCCAGCAGCGGGGGAGGGGGCGACAATTCACCCCTCCACTTT
TRBJ2-1	TRBV5-1	.	TRBD2	CASSLVAGLDNEQFF	TGCGCCAGCAGCTTGGTAGCGGGGCTAGACAATGAGCAGTTCTTC
TRBJ1-4	TRBV2	.	.	CASSVRGEGKLFF	TGTGCCAGCAGTGTCCGCGGGGAGGGAAAACTGTTTTTT
TRBJ1-6	TRBV7-9	once	.	CASSPSRGSNSPLHF	TGTGCCAGCAGCCCTAGCCGGGGATCGAATTCACCCCTCCACTTT
TRBJ1-1	TRBV5-5	.	TRBD1	CASSLVTGVTEAFF	TGTGCCAGCAGCTTGGTGACAGGGGTCACTGAAGCTTTCTTT
TRBJ2-3	TRBV7-2	.	.	CASSRSTDTQYF	TGTGCCAGCAGCCGTAGCACAGATACGCAGTATTTT
TRBJ2-1	TRBV5-6	.	TRBD1	CASTSGGWTGVNEQFF	TGTGCCAGCACCTCCGGGGGGTGGACAGGGGTCAATGAGCAGTTCTTC